These 3 T cell receptor beta chains share one sample of origin, sequenced in a study of Ad26.COV2.S vaccination and SARS-CoV-2 variants. Assay: immunoSEQ multiplex PCR; the TCRdb copy retains only in-frame clones and omits some. The table includes a few hundred thousand clones, about 80% detected once. The sample's treatment: roughly 18 received Ad26.COV2.S at low or high dose, single or two shots; 5 received placebo; per-sample allocation not given. Following the first vaccine or placebo injection, samples were taken on day 63. Material: peripheral blood, obtained in a trial of Ad26.COV2.S vaccine versus placebo. The receptor source for this set is a person between 18 and 59 years old who received the Ad26.COV2.S COVID-19 vaccine or a placebo.

The rearrangement joins TRBV5-5 to TRBJ1-3; TRBD1 is a possible D gene (6 bases). Trimming left V 0 bases short and J 4 bases short, with 17 bases between. In germline, CDR1 is SGHKS, CDR2 YYEKEE (reference sequence). This CDR3 has 17 residues. Written as DNA, the CDR3 is TGTGCCAGCAGCTTGGTGGGGGCCGGAGGGGTCGGAAACACCATATATTTT. It codes for CASSLVGAGGVGNTIYF. The full variable domain, its missing parts supplied by reference TRBV5-5 and TRBJ1-3, is DAGVTQSPTHLIKTRGQQVTLRCSPISGHKSVSWYQQVLGQGPQFIFQYYEKEERGRGNFPDRFSARQFPNYSSELNVNALLLGDSALYLCASSLVGAGGVGNTIYFGEGSWLTVV.

This clone was seen only once. The rearrangement uses TRBV4-2 and TRBJ1-5; 8 nucleotides line up with TRBD1. Trimming removed 4 bases from V and 1 base from J; junction bases left unmatched: 9. CDR3 length: 17 amino acids. Germline CDR1 is LGHNA and CDR2 is YNFKEQ. The CDR3 DNA sequence: TGTGCCAGCAGCCCCTGGACAGGGAGGATGAGCAATCAGCCCCAGCATTTT. Its translation: CASSPWTGRMSNQPQHF.

V is TRBV6-6 and J is TRBJ2-3; TRBD1 agrees at 9 bases. The germline gives CDR1 MNHNY, CDR2 SVGAGI (reference sequence). V lost 10 bases and J lost 2; bases outside the gene matches: 7. CDR3 size: 14 residues. The CDR3 spells CATRGDRDTDTQYF. DNA for the CDR3: TGTGCCACCCGGGGGGACAGGGACACAGATACGCAGTATTTT.